The 29 T cell receptor beta chains in this list originate from one sample, sequenced in a study of blood T cell repertoires in COVID-19. This table comes from immunoSEQ multiplex PCR, and its TCRdb copy is limited to in-frame clones, with some not included. In the table there are about 370,000 clones, roughly 86% of which are singletons. Sequencing was done on a sample of peripheral blood. These receptors all come from a woman in her 30s with COVID-19, enrolled during active disease.

The rearrangement uses TRBV21-1 and TRBJ1-1; the DNA was not compared with TRBD1, the D call given in the table. TRBV21-1 is labeled a pseudogene. This CDR3 is 15 amino acids long. Here the CDR3 reads CASTPQTETNTEAFF. CDR3 sequence (DNA): TGTGCCAGCACCCCACAAACAGAAACGAACACTGAAGCTTTCTTT.

The rearrangement joins TRBV12-3 or TRBV12-4 to TRBJ1-5, with D possibly TRBD1 on 6 matching bases. Trimming stripped 7 bases from V and 9 bases from J, with 13 bases between. The CDR3 runs to 12 residues. CDR3 nucleotide sequence: TGTGCCAGCAACACTAGGGGGGGGCCCCAGCATTTT. Its protein is CASNTRGGPQHF.

This clone was seen a handful of times. This chain joins TRBV19 and TRBJ1-5; D possibly corresponds to TRBD1 (6 bases). Germline values: CDR1 LNHDA, CDR2 SQIVND (reference sequence). The CDR3 totals 18 residues. The V gene lost 0 bases and the J gene lost 3 bases, with 18 bases spanning the gap. The CDR3 here is CASSIDLGGKGFNQPQHF. The CDR3 DNA follows: TGTGCCAGTAGTATAGATCTTGGGGGCAAGGGCTTCAATCAGCCCCAGCATTTT.

The CDR3 DNA is TGTGCCAGCAGCTCCATTCCCGGGACAGGCCTCTCTGGAAACACCATATATTTT. It is translated as CASSSIPGTGLSGNTIYF. The chain employs TRBV14 and TRBJ1-3, with 8 bases lining up with TRBD1. Per germline, CDR1 SGHDN and CDR2 FVKESK. The CDR3 spans 18 residues. Trimming cost V 5 bases and J 0 bases; bases outside gene matches: 12.

In its sample, this clone was seen once. The V gene is TRBV5-1, the J gene TRBJ1-1; the match to TRBD1 covers 9 bases. V was clipped by 6 bases and J by 0 bases; unmatched bases: 9. CDR3 length equals 16 residues. The germline V gene has CDR1 SGHRS and CDR2 YFSETQ. The CDR3 protein is CASTNLQGALNTEAFF. CDR3 bases: TGCGCCAGCACGAACCTACAGGGGGCTCTGAACACTGAAGCTTTCTTT.

This rearrangement joins TRBV18 to TRBJ1-2; D gene uncertain. Looked up from germline, CDR1 is KGHSH and CDR2 is LQKENI. Trimming removed 5 bases from V and 6 bases from J, with 16 bases in between. There are 14 residues in the CDR3. Here the CDR3 DNA reads TGTGCCAGCTCAAAAGTCCGGCACGGGGATGGCTACACCTTC. Translation: CASSKVRHGDGYTF.

V usage is TRBV10-3 and J usage is TRBJ2-7; D may be TRBD1 (6 bases). The CDR3 extends over 12 amino acids. CDR1 is ENHRY, CDR2 SYGVKD, per germline. Between the trimmed V and J ends, which lost 8 bases and 0 bases, there was a span of 8 bases. Here the CDR3 reads CAIRQASYEQYF. CDR3 coding DNA: TGTGCCATCCGACAGGCCTCCTACGAGCAGTACTTC.

The rearrangement joins TRBV9 to TRBJ2-7, with TRBD2 identical over 8 bases. Germline lookup yields CDR1 SGDLS and CDR2 YYNGEE. V lost 2 bases and J lost 2; bases outside the gene matches: 3. The CDR3 is made up of 14 amino acids. The CDR3 loop reads CASSVGGVTYEQYF. CDR3 bases: TGTGCCAGCAGCGTCGGGGGGGTGACCTACGAGCAGTACTTC.

The chain has TRBV28 and TRBJ2-1; 10 bases fit TRBD2. The CDR3 is 15 residues long. CDR1 and CDR2 (germline): MDHEN, SYDVKM. V gave up 6 bases and J gave up 4 bases; unmatched junction bases: 6. CDR3 sequence: CASRGSGRGYNEQFF. DNA for the CDR3: TGTGCCAGCAGAGGAAGCGGGAGGGGTTACAATGAGCAGTTCTTC.

This chain joins TRBV5-1 and TRBJ1-2; D gene unclear. This CDR3 region has 17 residues. The germline gives CDR1 SGHRS, CDR2 YFSETQ. V shed 4 bases and J shed 7 bases, with 26 bases lying between them. As DNA, the CDR3 is TGCGCCAGCAGCCCCGCGGGATTGATTGGTCTTGAAAGTGGCTACACCTTC. Translated, it gives CASSPAGLIGLESGYTF.

This clone was recorded only once. The chain couples TRBV6-5 to TRBJ1-3; no clear D gene. Trimming left V 6 bases short and J 0 bases short, with 12 bases between. The CDR3 runs to 15 residues. Germline assignment: CDR1 MNHEY and CDR2 SVGAGI. CDR3 bases: TGTGCCAGCAGAGTACAGCTACTCTCTGGAAACACCATATATTTT. It yields the protein CASRVQLLSGNTIYF.

Many counts were recorded for this clone. This chain connects TRBV5-1 to TRBJ1-2, with TRBD1 matching over 9 bases. V was clipped by 4 bases and J by 8 bases; unmatched bases: 9. This CDR3 has 14 residues. CDR1 is SGHRS, CDR2 YFSETQ, per germline. The DNA of the CDR3 is TGCGCCAGCAGCCCAGGACAGGGGATGAGAGGCTACACCTTC. This sequence encodes CASSPGQGMRGYTF.

The DNA of the CDR3 is TGTGCCAGCAGCGAACAGGTTAACACTGAAGCTTTCTTT. Translated, it gives CASSEQVNTEAFF. This rearrangement joins TRBV2 to TRBJ1-1; TRBD1 is a possible D gene (5 bases). V gave up 6 bases and J gave up 2 bases, with 10 bases separating them. The CDR3 spans 13 residues. Germline V gene data show CDR1 as SNHLY and CDR2 as FYNNEI.

The J gene is TRBJ2-3, the V gene TRBV6-4, with TRBD2 identical over 14 bases. This CDR3 comprises 15 residues. Unmatched junction bases numbered 3, after V lost 6 bases and J lost 4 bases. Germline V gene data show CDR1 as MRHNA and CDR2 as SNTAGT. CDR3 amino acids: CASSVGLAGADTQYF. CDR3 coding DNA: TGTGCCAGCAGCGTGGGACTAGCGGGAGCAGATACGCAGTATTTT.

CDR3 bases: TGTGCCTGGAGAAACGGAGCGGTATACACAGATACGCAGTATTTT. Its protein is CAWRNGAVYTDTQYF. The genes are TRBV30 and TRBJ2-3; D is possibly TRBD2 (5 bases). The CDR3 covers 15 residues. Germline CDR1 is GTSNPN and CDR2 is SVGIG (reference sequence). Trimming took off 3 bases at V and 2 bases at J, with 15 bases between the two ends.

The chain couples TRBV7-2 to TRBJ2-3; 8 bases agree with TRBD2. Per germline, CDR1 SGHTA and CDR2 FQGNSA. The CDR3 runs to 14 residues. The junction had 3 bases not matched to a gene; V was cut back by 4 bases and J by 3 bases. The CDR3 DNA sequence: TGTGCCAGCAGCTCGGGACTAGAGACAGATACGCAGTATTTT. Its protein product is CASSSGLETDTQYF. The full variable domain, in which reference TRBV7-2 and TRBJ2-3 provide the parts outside the CDR3, is GAGVSQSPSNKVTEKGKDVELRCDPISGHTALYWYRQSLGQGLEFLIYFQGNSAPDKSGLPSDRFSAERTGGSVSTLTIQRTQQEDSAVYLCASSSGLETDTQYFGPGTRLTVL.

The genes are TRBV4-1 and TRBJ1-4; 11 nucleotides match TRBD1. The CDR3 length is 15 residues. After removal of 2 bases from V and 10 bases from J, the junction contained 6 bases not matched to a gene. Germline loops: CDR1 MGHRA, CDR2 YSYEKL. The CDR3 loop reads CASSQPPGTGGKLFF. In nucleotides, the CDR3 is TGCGCCAGCAGCCAACCCCCCGGGACAGGGGGAAAACTGTTTTTT.

This clone was picked up one time. The chain carries TRBV7-8 and TRBJ2-1; 11 bases align to TRBD2. Germline values: CDR1 SGHVS, CDR2 FQNEAQ. J gave up 0 bases and V 3 bases, and 1 base lay outside the gene matches. This CDR3 has 16 amino acids. The CDR3 DNA follows: TGTGCCAGCAGCTTGGGACTAGCGGACTCCTACAATGAGCAGTTCTTC. Translating gives CASSLGLADSYNEQFF.

This rearrangement joins TRBV19 to TRBJ2-1, with TRBD2 matching 9 bases. The CDR3 has 13 amino acids. From germline, CDR1 is LNHDA and CDR2 SQIVND (reference sequence). The junction had 4 bases not matched to a gene; V was cut back by 5 bases and J by 8 bases. The CDR3 is CASSPGTSYEQFF. Written as DNA, the CDR3 is TGTGCCAGTAGTCCAGGGACTAGCTATGAGCAGTTCTTC.

The chain uses TRBV24-1 and TRBJ2-7; 9 nucleotides align to TRBD1. The germline V gene has CDR1 KGHDR and CDR2 SFDVKD. There are 15 residues in the CDR3. V was clipped by 7 bases and J by 6 bases; unmatched bases: 12. Here the CDR3 DNA reads TGTGCCACCAGCGCTTCCGGGACAGGGATGGCCGAGCAGTACTTC. It specifies CATSASGTGMAEQYF.

The V call is TRBV6-1, the J call TRBJ2-2; 7 bases are a match to TRBD2. Trimming cost V 4 bases and J 0 bases; bases outside gene matches: 8. Germline loops: CDR1 MNHNS, CDR2 SASEGT. CDR3 size: 17 residues. CDR3 protein: CASSAAASGANTGELFF. The CDR3 DNA reads TGTGCCAGCAGTGCAGCCGCTAGCGGCGCGAACACCGGGGAGCTGTTTTTT.

This chain joins TRBV3-1 (or the pseudogene TRBV3-2) and TRBJ2-5; TRBD1 might be the D (7 bases). Germline V lookup: CDR1 LGHDT, CDR2 YNNKEL (reference sequence). V was clipped by 2 bases and J by 5 bases, with 18 bases between them. This CDR3 comprises 16 residues. As DNA, the CDR3 is TGTGCCAGCAGCCAATTCCGCGGGACAGTCCGCGAGACCCAGTACTTC. The encoded protein is CASSQFRGTVRETQYF.

This chain joins TRBV2 and TRBJ2-5, with 13 bases matching TRBD2. CDR1 and CDR2 (germline): SNHLY, FYNNEI. The CDR3 consists of 16 residues. Trimming took 5 bases from V and 4 from J; bases not matched to a gene: 7. For the CDR3, the DNA is TGTGCCAGCAGTTCTAGGACTAGCGGGAGCAGAGAGACCCAGTACTTC. It yields the protein CASSSRTSGSRETQYF.

The chain couples TRBV4-1 to TRBJ2-3; D ambiguous. V was clipped by 2 bases and J by 4 bases, with 4 bases between them. Looked up from germline, CDR1 is MGHRA and CDR2 is YSYEKL. The CDR3 totals 12 residues. CDR3 nucleotide sequence: TGCGCCAGCAGCCAACAGGCAGATACGCAGTATTTT. Protein product: CASSQQADTQYF.

This chain links TRBV5-8 with TRBJ2-7, with TRBD2 as a possible D gene (6 bases). CDR1 SGHTS and CDR2 YDEGEE come from the germline V gene. Trimming removed 6 bases at V and 5 bases at J, with 21 bases between. There are 15 residues in the CDR3. CDR3: CASTQGLADNHEQYF. The CDR3 bases are TGTGCCAGCACTCAGGGTTTAGCGGACAACCACGAGCAGTACTTC. Drawing the rest from reference TRBV5-8 and TRBJ2-7, the complete variable domain is EAGVTQSPTHLIKTRGQQATLRCSPISGHTSVYWYQQALGLGLQFLLWYDEGEERNRGNFPPRFSGRQFPNYSSELNVNALELEDSALYLCASTQGLADNHEQYFGPGTRLTVT.

This chain joins TRBV6-1 and TRBJ1-4; D not certain. Germline CDR1 and CDR2: MNHNS and SASEGT. V was clipped by 1 base and J by 7 bases, with 7 bases between them. The CDR3 runs 13 residues. CDR3 sequence: CASSEGRGEKLFF. Here the CDR3 DNA reads TGTGCCAGCAGTGAAGGGAGAGGTGAAAAACTGTTTTTT.

The V gene is TRBV20-1, the J gene TRBJ2-5, with D unclear. The CDR3 extends over 10 amino acids. Germline V gene sequence: CDR1 DFQATT, CDR2 SNEGSKA (reference sequence). V lost 3 bases to trimming and J lost 11 bases, with 10 bases between them. The CDR3 nucleotides read TGCAGTGCTAGGGTCTACGATCAGTACTTC. Translating gives CSARVYDQYF.

The rearrangement uses TRBV7-8 and TRBJ1-6; D remains unclear. Germline assignment: CDR1 SGHVS and CDR2 FQNEAQ. Trimming stripped 1 base from V and 10 bases from J, with 11 bases between. CDR3 length equals 14 residues. CDR3 amino acids: CASSLGEASSPLHF. The DNA of the CDR3 is TGTGCCAGCAGCTTAGGAGAGGCCAGCTCACCCCTCCACTTT.

This clone came up many times. The chain uses TRBV5-4 and TRBJ2-3; D call uncertain. CDR3 length: 16 amino acids. The V end lost 0 bases, the J end lost 1 base, and 12 bases lay between the germline ends. Germline-derived CDR1 and CDR2 are SGHNT and YYREEE (reference sequence). CDR3 amino acids: CASSLARSSGTDTQYF. The CDR3 coding sequence is TGTGCCAGCAGCTTGGCCCGGAGCTCGGGCACAGATACGCAGTATTTT.